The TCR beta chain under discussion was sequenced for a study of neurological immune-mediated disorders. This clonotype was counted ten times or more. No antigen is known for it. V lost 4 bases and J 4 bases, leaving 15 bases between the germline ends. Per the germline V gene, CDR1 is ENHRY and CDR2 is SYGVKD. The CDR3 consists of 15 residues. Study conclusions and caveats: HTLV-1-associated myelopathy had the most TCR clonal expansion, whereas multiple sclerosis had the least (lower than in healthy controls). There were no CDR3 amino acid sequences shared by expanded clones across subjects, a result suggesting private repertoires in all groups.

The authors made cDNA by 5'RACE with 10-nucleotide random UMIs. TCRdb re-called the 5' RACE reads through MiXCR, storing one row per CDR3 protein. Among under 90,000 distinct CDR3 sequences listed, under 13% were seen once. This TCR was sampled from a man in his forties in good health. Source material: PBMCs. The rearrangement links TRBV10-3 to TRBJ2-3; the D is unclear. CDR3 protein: CAISANVGTADTQYF. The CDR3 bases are TGTGCCATCAGTGCTAATGTCGGTACGGCAGATACGCAGTATTTT.